The rows below give T cell receptor beta chains drawn from one sample of a study of T cells in Graves' hyperthyroidism and ophthalmopathy. TCRdb passed the multiplex PCR reads through MiXCR, listing each CDR3 protein once. This sample has 600,000 or so distinct CDR3 sequences, with about 14% found just once. The sequenced sample consisted of blood. Receptors were obtained from a woman aged 45-60 years with Graves' ophthalmopathy. Each CDR3 is given with its conserved first and last residue. Size is omitted from some rows. Given values are once, few, many or a class for expanded clones.

size,V,J,CDR3
few,TRBV24-1,TRBJ2-3,CATSGRDRITDTQYF
many,TRBV7-8,TRBJ1-1,CASSLAGARVNTEAFF
few,TRBV6-2/TRBV6-3,TRBJ2-3,CASSYTTGTGSLTDTQYF
many,TRBV18,TRBJ2-7,CASSPETGAFKQYF
many,TRBV2,TRBJ1-2,CASSGAVYYGYTF
many,TRBV7-3,TRBJ2-2,CASSSTNSYTGELFF
many,TRBV12-3/TRBV12-4,TRBJ2-7,CASSLASSLEQYF
NA,TRBV7-2,TRBJ1-1,CASSLGRVSEAFF
NA,TRBV3-1,TRBJ2-7,CASSQDRASTEQYF
NA,TRBV29-1,TRBJ2-1,CSAAVGLAGVADGGNEQFF
few,TRBV19,TRBJ1-1,CASSIKGGMNTEAFF
NA,TRBV20-1,TRBJ2-3,CSARDTGGADTQYF
many,TRBV12-3/TRBV12-4,TRBJ1-5,CASRLGTGVFRPQHF
NA,TRBV7-2,TRBJ1-5,CASSPHVNQPQHF